The rows below give T cell receptor beta chains drawn from one sample of a study of T-cell reconstitution after alpha-beta-depleted transplantation in children. TCRdb reanalysed the PCR reads using MiXCR and keeps one entry per CDR3 protein. The sample records a few hundred thousand distinct CDR3 sequences, under 9.5% being singletons. This sample comprised PBMCs from the stem cell graft donor, obtained from the stem cell graft. The receptor source for this set is a human donor who donated a stem cell graft to a child with acute lymphoblastic leukemia. Both conserved end residues are part of each CDR3. The D gene is left open where the match is weak. The listing skips clone size in some rows; elsewhere it reads once, few, many or a size class.

j_call clone_size v_call d_call cdr3_aa cdr3_nt
TRBJ2-3 few TRBV4-3 - CASSQDHSGTDTQYF TGCGCCAGCAGCCAAGATCATTCAGGGACAGATACGCAGTATTTT
TRBJ2-2 many TRBV5-1 - CASIQSGELFF TGCGCCAGCATACAGTCCGGGGAGCTGTTTTTT
TRBJ2-5 many TRBV15 TRBD2 CATSRDSSGQETQYF TGTGCCACCAGCAGAGACTCTAGCGGACAAGAGACCCAGTACTTC
TRBJ2-1 - TRBV10-3 TRBD1 CAIRAGDSSSYNEQFF TGTGCCATCAGGGCAGGGGACAGCAGCTCCTACAATGAGCAGTTCTTC
TRBJ1-2 few TRBV7-9 - CASSLGEGSRGGYTF TGTGCCAGCAGCTTAGGCGAGGGGTCCCGCGGCGGCTACACCTTC
TRBJ2-7 few TRBV2 TRBD2 CASNAGRDHEQYF TGTGCCAGCAATGCAGGGAGGGACCACGAGCAGTACTTC
TRBJ1-1 - TRBV24-1 TRBD1 CATRGQGNTEAFF TGTGCCACCAGGGGACAGGGGAACACTGAAGCTTTCTTT
TRBJ2-5 - TRBV7-2 TRBD2 CASSFGTSGPETQYF TGTGCCAGCAGCTTTGGGACTAGCGGTCCAGAGACCCAGTACTTC
TRBJ2-5 few TRBV5-1 - CASSLLGQTQETQYF TGCGCCAGCAGCCTCCTCGGGCAGACGCAAGAGACCCAGTACTTC
TRBJ2-3 many TRBV12-3/TRBV12-4 - CAARTGLTDTQYF TGTGCCGCGCGAACAGGGCTCACAGATACGCAGTATTTT